The rows below give T cell receptor beta chains drawn from one sample of a study of blood T cell repertoires in COVID-19. The assay was immunoSEQ multiplex PCR, and TCRdb's table has in-frame clones only and misses some. This table holds 200,000 to 300,000 clones, about four fifths found once. The sample taken for sequencing was peripheral blood. The receptor source for this set is a man older than 75 with acute or convalescent COVID-19. CDR3s include the opening cysteine and the closing phenylalanine or tryptophan. Fields, in order: V gene, clone size, J gene, D gene, CDR3 DNA, CDR3 protein. The D gene is left open where the match is weak. Size tells how often a clone was seen (once, few, many) or the class of an expanded clone, and some rows leave it out.

v_gene: TRBV6-1
abundance: .
j_gene: TRBJ2-7
d_gene: TRBD2
CDR3nt: TGTGCCAGCAGTGAATCCGGCGGGAGGTCCCACGAGCAGTACTTC
CDR3aa: CASSESGGRSHEQYF

v_gene: TRBV6-5
abundance: .
j_gene: TRBJ2-7
d_gene: .
CDR3nt: TGTGCCAGCAGTAAGTACGGACAGAGCAACTACGAGCAGTACTTC
CDR3aa: CASSKYGQSNYEQYF

v_gene: TRBV20-1
abundance: .
j_gene: TRBJ1-1
d_gene: TRBD1
CDR3nt: TGCAGTGCTAGTCCTCCGGGACAGGGAAACACTGAAGCTTTCTTT
CDR3aa: CSASPPGQGNTEAFF

v_gene: TRBV2
abundance: .
j_gene: TRBJ2-3
d_gene: TRBD1
CDR3nt: TGTGCCAGCTTTGACAGGGGGCTTTTCGATACGCAGTATTTT
CDR3aa: CASFDRGLFDTQYF

v_gene: TRBV2
abundance: .
j_gene: TRBJ2-7
d_gene: .
CDR3nt: TGTGCCAGCAGTGAAATGGGGGGCTACGAGCAGTACTTC
CDR3aa: CASSEMGGYEQYF

v_gene: TRBV28
abundance: .
j_gene: TRBJ1-2
d_gene: TRBD1
CDR3nt: TGTGCCAGCAGTGGGACAGGGGAACACTATGGCTACACCTTC
CDR3aa: CASSGTGEHYGYTF

v_gene: TRBV19
abundance: .
j_gene: TRBJ1-3
d_gene: .
CDR3nt: TGTGCCAGTAGTATCTCCTTCTCTGGAAACACCATATATTTT
CDR3aa: CASSISFSGNTIYF

v_gene: TRBV30
abundance: .
j_gene: TRBJ2-1
d_gene: TRBD2
CDR3nt: TGTGCCTGGAGCGATCGGGGGGGCTATGAGCAGTTCTTC
CDR3aa: CAWSDRGGYEQFF

v_gene: TRBV28
abundance: .
j_gene: TRBJ2-1
d_gene: TRBD2
CDR3nt: TGTGCCAGCACCAGCGGGGGGTACAATGAGCAGTTCTTC
CDR3aa: CASTSGGYNEQFF

v_gene: TRBV19
abundance: .
j_gene: TRBJ1-2
d_gene: .
CDR3nt: TGTGCCAGTAAACGGGGGTATGACTATGGCTACACCTTC
CDR3aa: CASKRGYDYGYTF

v_gene: TRBV6-6
abundance: .
j_gene: TRBJ2-7
d_gene: .
CDR3nt: TGTGCCAGCAGTTACCCTCAGGGGAGCTCCTACGAGCAGTACTTC
CDR3aa: CASSYPQGSSYEQYF

v_gene: TRBV18
abundance: .
j_gene: TRBJ1-1
d_gene: TRBD1
CDR3nt: TGTGCCAGCTCACGGACAGGAGCTAACACTGAAGCTTTCTTT
CDR3aa: CASSRTGANTEAFF

v_gene: TRBV21-1
abundance: .
j_gene: TRBJ2-3
d_gene: .
CDR3nt: TGTGCCAGCAGCAAGGATTACAGCGGGGCAGATACGCAGTATTTT
CDR3aa: CASSKDYSGADTQYF

v_gene: TRBV2
abundance: .
j_gene: TRBJ2-7
d_gene: TRBD1
CDR3nt: TGTGCCAGCAGCCGAGGTGGACAGGGAGGCTACGAGCAGTACTTC
CDR3aa: CASSRGGQGGYEQYF

v_gene: TRBV19
abundance: .
j_gene: TRBJ2-4
d_gene: TRBD2
CDR3nt: TGTGCCAGTAGTCCGGGGACTAGCGGGACTCTAGCCAAAAACATTCAGTACTTC
CDR3aa: CASSPGTSGTLAKNIQYF

v_gene: TRBV12-5
abundance: .
j_gene: TRBJ1-5
d_gene: .
CDR3nt: TGTGCTAGCGGGGGGAGACTAGGACAGCCCCAGCATTTT
CDR3aa: CASGGRLGQPQHF

v_gene: TRBV5-1
abundance: once
j_gene: TRBJ2-4
d_gene: .
CDR3nt: TGCGCCAGCAGCTTGGAACAGGTGGCGAACATTCAGTACTTC
CDR3aa: CASSLEQVANIQYF

v_gene: TRBV14
abundance: once
j_gene: TRBJ1-4
d_gene: TRBD1
CDR3nt: TGTGCCAGCAGCCTCCTGGCAACAGGGGTAAAACTGTTTTTT
CDR3aa: CASSLLATGVKLFF

v_gene: TRBV6-1
abundance: .
j_gene: TRBJ2-7
d_gene: .
CDR3nt: TGTGCCAGCAGTGAATTGGGAAGCGGGACACCATACGAGCAGTACTTC
CDR3aa: CASSELGSGTPYEQYF

v_gene: TRBV14
abundance: few
j_gene: TRBJ2-7
d_gene: TRBD1
CDR3nt: TGTGCCAGCCGAGTTACAGGGGTCCACGAGCAGTACTTC
CDR3aa: CASRVTGVHEQYF

v_gene: TRBV27
abundance: .
j_gene: TRBJ2-7
d_gene: TRBD1
CDR3nt: TGTGCCAGCAGCCCCACGGCTCGAGGGACAGGCCCTAGCCGGGGGTACTTC
CDR3aa: CASSPTARGTGPSRGYF

v_gene: TRBV6-5
abundance: .
j_gene: TRBJ1-3
d_gene: .
CDR3nt: TGTGCCAGCAGTTACTCCCAGGGTGCTGGAAACACCATATATTTT
CDR3aa: CASSYSQGAGNTIYF

v_gene: TRBV18
abundance: .
j_gene: TRBJ1-5
d_gene: .
CDR3nt: TGTGCCAGCTCACCAACAGCCGGCAATCAGCCCCAGCATTTT
CDR3aa: CASSPTAGNQPQHF

v_gene: TRBV28
abundance: .
j_gene: TRBJ1-2
d_gene: .
CDR3nt: TGTGCCAGCAGTTTACGGGACACAGATAACTATGGCTACACCTTC
CDR3aa: CASSLRDTDNYGYTF

v_gene: TRBV19
abundance: .
j_gene: TRBJ2-7
d_gene: .
CDR3nt: TGTGCCAGTAGTCGGGGAAGGACGGGTCCGCGCTCCTACGAGCAGTACTTC
CDR3aa: CASSRGRTGPRSYEQYF

v_gene: TRBV19
abundance: .
j_gene: TRBJ2-3
d_gene: TRBD1
CDR3nt: TGTGCCAGTAGTTCTACAGGGGTAGGGGCCACAGATACGCAGTATTTT
CDR3aa: CASSSTGVGATDTQYF

v_gene: TRBV4-1
abundance: .
j_gene: TRBJ1-4
d_gene: .
CDR3nt: TGCGCCAGCAGCCTTCAAGTACTGCTTGCAACTAATGAAAAACTGTTTTTT
CDR3aa: CASSLQVLLATNEKLFF

v_gene: TRBV6-6
abundance: once
j_gene: TRBJ2-2
d_gene: TRBD2
CDR3nt: TGTGCCAGCAGTCTGACTAGCGGGATTGGGAACACCGGGGAGCTGTTTTTT
CDR3aa: CASSLTSGIGNTGELFF

v_gene: TRBV28
abundance: .
j_gene: TRBJ1-5
d_gene: .
CDR3nt: TGTGCCAGCAGTTATGGGACACCGCGGGGCAATCAGCCCCAGCATTTT
CDR3aa: CASSYGTPRGNQPQHF

v_gene: TRBV6-4
abundance: .
j_gene: TRBJ1-1
d_gene: TRBD1
CDR3nt: TGTGCCAGCAGTCCCGGGACAGTTAACACTGAAGCTTTCTTT
CDR3aa: CASSPGTVNTEAFF

v_gene: TRBV12-5
abundance: .
j_gene: TRBJ2-5
d_gene: TRBD1
CDR3nt: TGTGCTAGTGGACACGGACAGGGGGACCAAGAGACCCAGTACTTC
CDR3aa: CASGHGQGDQETQYF

v_gene: TRBV4-2
abundance: .
j_gene: TRBJ1-1
d_gene: TRBD1
CDR3nt: TGTGCCAGCAGCCCGGGGACAGGGGGCAGTGAAGCTTTCTTT
CDR3aa: CASSPGTGGSEAFF

v_gene: TRBV14
abundance: .
j_gene: TRBJ2-1
d_gene: .
CDR3nt: TGTGCCAGCAGCCAAGATCTAACAGCCCAGTTCTTC
CDR3aa: CASSQDLTAQFF

v_gene: TRBV5-4
abundance: .
j_gene: TRBJ2-2
d_gene: TRBD2
CDR3nt: TGTGCCAGCAGCTCCCAAAACCGGGGGGGACTCACCGGGGAGCTGTTTTTT
CDR3aa: CASSSQNRGGLTGELFF

v_gene: TRBV7-3
abundance: .
j_gene: TRBJ2-1
d_gene: .
CDR3nt: TGTGCCAGCGGTGAGGGAGGAAGGGCCGGTGAGCAGTTCTTC
CDR3aa: CASGEGGRAGEQFF

v_gene: TRBV12-3/TRBV12-4
abundance: .
j_gene: TRBJ2-1
d_gene: .
CDR3nt: TGTGCCAGCAGTTTCCGAGGAAATGAGCAGTTCTTC
CDR3aa: CASSFRGNEQFF

v_gene: TRBV3-1/TRBV3-2
abundance: .
j_gene: TRBJ1-2
d_gene: TRBD1
CDR3nt: TGTGCCAGCAGCCAACTTGGAAACAGGGGGGTCGATGGCTACACCTTC
CDR3aa: CASSQLGNRGVDGYTF

v_gene: TRBV11-2
abundance: .
j_gene: TRBJ2-5
d_gene: TRBD1
CDR3nt: TGTGCCAGCAGCCACACAGGGGGAGTGGAGACCCAGTACTTC
CDR3aa: CASSHTGGVETQYF

v_gene: TRBV10-1
abundance: few
j_gene: TRBJ1-6
d_gene: TRBD1
CDR3nt: TGCGCCAGCATGCCCGGACAGGGAGGTAGGTCACCCCTCCACTTT
CDR3aa: CASMPGQGGRSPLHF

v_gene: TRBV30
abundance: .
j_gene: TRBJ1-2
d_gene: TRBD1
CDR3nt: TGTGCCTGGGAACAGGGGGAGCACTATGGCTACACCTTC
CDR3aa: CAWEQGEHYGYTF

v_gene: TRBV15
abundance: .
j_gene: TRBJ2-7
d_gene: .
CDR3nt: TGTGCCACCAGCAGAGATTCCATCTACGAGCAGTACTTC
CDR3aa: CATSRDSIYEQYF

v_gene: TRBV29-1
abundance: few
j_gene: TRBJ1-5
d_gene: .
CDR3nt: TGCAGCGTTGCGGGCAGGGGAGATCAGCCCCAGCATTTT
CDR3aa: CSVAGRGDQPQHF

v_gene: TRBV15
abundance: .
j_gene: TRBJ2-5
d_gene: .
CDR3nt: TGTGCCACCAGCACCCCTTCCGGGACCCAGTACTTC
CDR3aa: CATSTPSGTQYF

v_gene: TRBV9
abundance: .
j_gene: TRBJ2-7
d_gene: .
CDR3nt: TGTGCCAGCAGCGTAGGCGCCAACCCCAACGAGCAGTACTTC
CDR3aa: CASSVGANPNEQYF

v_gene: TRBV7-2
abundance: .
j_gene: TRBJ2-1
d_gene: TRBD2
CDR3nt: TGTGCCAGCAGCTTATTTCTTAGCGGGAGGTTGGTGGTTTACAATGAGCAGTTCTTC
CDR3aa: CASSLFLSGRLVVYNEQFF

v_gene: TRBV2
abundance: .
j_gene: TRBJ1-3
d_gene: .
CDR3nt: TGTGCCAGCAGTAGACAGGCCGTCTCTGGAAACACCATATATTTT
CDR3aa: CASSRQAVSGNTIYF

v_gene: TRBV6-5
abundance: once
j_gene: TRBJ1-2
d_gene: .
CDR3nt: TGTGCCAGCAGTTACGAAGTGGGGGGTGGCTACACCTTC
CDR3aa: CASSYEVGGGYTF

v_gene: TRBV7-9
abundance: .
j_gene: TRBJ2-1
d_gene: .
CDR3nt: TGTGCCAGCAGCCTTAGGGCGGGCAATGAGCAGTTCTTC
CDR3aa: CASSLRAGNEQFF

v_gene: TRBV3-1/TRBV3-2
abundance: .
j_gene: TRBJ2-2
d_gene: .
CDR3nt: TGTGCCAGCAGCCAACGTCGTGGGGAGCTGTTTTTT
CDR3aa: CASSQRRGELFF

v_gene: TRBV12-3/TRBV12-4
abundance: few
j_gene: TRBJ1-1
d_gene: .
CDR3nt: TGTGCCAGCAGTAGACAGTTGAACACTGAAGCTTTCTTT
CDR3aa: CASSRQLNTEAFF